The 20 T cell receptor beta chains reported below all come from one sample, sequenced in a study of T cell responses to AZD1222 COVID-19 vaccine. Measured with immunoSEQ multiplex PCR; TCRdb has only the in-frame clones, and not every one. The data contain some 73,000 clones, approximately 89% of them singletons. Sequenced here: peripheral blood, sampled 28 days after the second AZD1222 dose. All receptors derive from an adult who received the AZD1222 COVID-19 vaccine.

This chain connects TRBV10-3 to TRBJ2-1, with D tentatively TRBD2 (6 bases). CDR1 is ENHRY, CDR2 SYGVKD, per germline. Trimming shortened V by 4 bases and J by 5 bases, and 9 bases separated the two germline ends. The CDR3 has 13 amino acids. This CDR3 reads CAISGLGNNEQFF. DNA of the CDR3: TGTGCCATCAGTGGACTAGGCAACAATGAGCAGTTCTTC.

V is TRBV19 and J is TRBJ2-3, with 8 nucleotides matching TRBD2. J gave up 7 bases and V 10 bases, and 13 bases lay outside the gene matches. CDR1 is LNHDA, CDR2 SQIVND, per germline (reference sequence). The CDR3 loop spans 14 amino acids. The CDR3 sequence: CATTSERESYTQYF. For the CDR3, the DNA is TGTGCCACCACCTCGGAGCGGGAGTCATATACGCAGTATTTT.

The rearrangement joins TRBV11-2 to TRBJ2-1; D is undetermined. Germline V CDR1 and CDR2: SGHAT, FQNNGV. The CDR3 length is 13 residues. V was pared by 3 bases and J by 5 bases, with 8 bases between. DNA of the CDR3: TGTGCCAGCAGCTTTAATGACCACAATGAGCAGTTCTTC. It codes for CASSFNDHNEQFF.

The chain recombines TRBV18 with TRBJ1-5, with D uncertain. CDR1 KGHSH and CDR2 LQKENI come from the germline V gene. The CDR3 extends over 16 amino acids. With 4 bases removed from V and 2 bases from J, the gap between germline ends came to 15 bases. The CDR3 region has the DNA TGTGCCAGCTCACGGGAGGACTTCCGGGGCAATCAGCCCCAGCATTTT. Translating it yields CASSREDFRGNQPQHF. Together with reference TRBV18 and TRBJ1-5, the CDR3 gives the full variable domain: NAGVMQNPRHLVRRRGQEARLRCSPMKGHSHVYWYRQLPEEGLKFMVYLQKENIIDESGMPKERFSAEFPKEGPSILRIQQVVRGDSAAYFCASSREDFRGNQPQHFGDGTRLSIL.

This chain links TRBV18 with TRBJ1-6; no clear D gene. Germline-derived CDR1 and CDR2 are KGHSH and LQKENI. The CDR3 is made up of 13 amino acids. V was cut by 6 bases and J by 12 bases, with 15 bases left in between. The CDR3 reads CASSPPSGIPLHF. For the CDR3, the DNA is TGTGCCAGCTCCCCCCCTTCGGGTATACCCCTCCACTTT.

The J gene is TRBJ2-3, the V gene TRBV30; TRBD1 aligns across 7 bases. The junction had 8 bases not matched to a gene; V was cut back by 5 bases and J by 0 bases. The germline V gene encodes CDR1 GTSNPN and CDR2 SVGIG (reference sequence). The CDR3 consists of 15 residues. CDR3 sequence (DNA): TGTGCCTGGGTACCTGACAGGGCCAGCACAGATACGCAGTATTTT. Its protein product is CAWVPDRASTDTQYF.

The chain links TRBV4-3 to TRBJ1-1, with a tentative D call TRBD1 (6 bases). V was clipped by 8 bases and J by 6 bases, with 16 bases between them. The V gene's germline CDR1 is LGHNA and CDR2 YSLEER. The CDR3 sequence is 13 residues long. For the CDR3, the DNA is TGCGCCAGCTCCTCGGGGGGGGGCTCTGAAGCTTTCTTT. This translates into CASSSGGGSEAFF.

In this sample, this clone turned up a few times. The chain links TRBV7-2 to TRBJ2-7; TRBD2 agrees at 10 bases. The CDR3 loop spans 16 amino acids. Per germline, CDR1 SGHTA and CDR2 FQGNSA. Trimming took 4 bases from V and 7 from J; bases not matched to a gene: 13. The CDR3 loop reads CASSSLAGGVSVEQYF. In DNA, the CDR3 is TGTGCCAGCAGCTCATTAGCGGGGGGCGTGTCGGTTGAGCAGTACTTC.

The chain uses TRBV5-6 and TRBJ1-5; D remains unclear. Trimming shortened V by 0 bases and J by 5 bases, and 9 bases separated the two germline ends. The CDR3 runs 14 residues. Per germline, CDR1 SGHDT and CDR2 YYEEEE. CDR3 sequence (DNA): TGTGCCAGCAGCTTGGCGCCAGGCCATCAGCCCCAGCATTTT. It yields the protein CASSLAPGHQPQHF.

The chain couples TRBV29-1 to TRBJ2-1; TRBD1 aligns across 11 bases. This CDR3 comprises 12 residues. Germline V gene data show CDR1 as SQVTM and CDR2 as ANQGSEA. Trimming at V came to 8 bases and at J to 6 bases, leaving 3 bases not matched to a gene. The CDR3 DNA follows: TGCAGCTGGACAGGGGGCCTCAATGAGCAGTTCTTC. The encoded protein is CSWTGGLNEQFF.

In its sample, this clone was seen a few times. The CDR3, as DNA: TGTGCCTGGGAGTTCGGCCCGACAGCACCCAAAGCTTTCTTT. The encoded protein is CAWEFGPTAPKAFF. The V gene is TRBV30, the J gene TRBJ1-1; maybe TRBD1 (5 bases). V was trimmed by 5 bases and J by 9 bases, leaving 22 bases between them. This CDR3 is 14 amino acids long. Germline loops: CDR1 GTSNPN, CDR2 SVGIG (reference sequence).

V gene TRBV28 combines with J gene TRBJ2-2, with a possible D match to TRBD2 (7 bases). The CDR3 loop spans 17 amino acids. The germline V and J ends were trimmed by 7 bases and 5 bases, with 23 bases remaining between them. Per germline, CDR1 MDHEN and CDR2 SYDVKM. CDR3 in DNA: TGTGCCAGCATCCGGAGTCGGGGGGCCGCGGAGACCGGGGAGCTGTTTTTT. Protein sequence: CASIRSRGAAETGELFF. Using reference TRBV28 and TRBJ2-2 for the parts outside the CDR3, the full variable domain is DVKVTQSSRYLVKRTGEKVFLECVQDMDHENMFWYRQDPGLGLRLIYFSYDVKMKEKGDIPEGYSVSREKKERFSLILESASTNQTSMYLCASIRSRGAAETGELFFGEGSRLTVL.

V and J are TRBV2 and TRBJ1-4; tentative D call: TRBD1 (6 bases). Trimming shortened V by 4 bases and J by 0 bases, and 15 bases separated the two germline ends. This CDR3 comprises 17 residues. Germline CDR1 reads SNHLY; CDR2 reads FYNNEI. In DNA form, the CDR3 reads TGTGCCAGCAGTGGACAGGCCTGGGATGCAACTAATGAAAAACTGTTTTTT. Encoded protein: CASSGQAWDATNEKLFF.

The chain is built from TRBV18 and TRBJ2-1; 13 bases align to TRBD2. Germline CDR1 is KGHSH and CDR2 is LQKENI. The CDR3 consists of 18 residues. V gave up 1 base and J gave up 12 bases; unmatched junction bases: 15. CDR3 nucleotide sequence: TGTGCCAGCTCACCACGGACTAGCGGGGGCCTAATTCCAAGCCCGCAGTTCTTC. Translated: CASSPRTSGGLIPSPQFF.

In this sample, this clone turned up once. This chain connects TRBV6-2 or TRBV6-3 to TRBJ1-5; D remains unclear. Trimming stripped 0 bases from V and 9 bases from J, with 6 bases between. This CDR3 has 12 residues. Germline CDR1 and CDR2: MNHEY and SVGEGT. In nucleotides, the CDR3 is TGTGCCAGCAGTTACTCGCTGGGGCCCCAGCATTTT. Translated, it gives CASSYSLGPQHF.

This chain links TRBV4-2 with TRBJ2-7; no reliable D call. Trimming pared 0 bases from V and 0 bases from J, leaving 15 bases between. This CDR3 has 17 residues. In germline, CDR1 is LGHNA, CDR2 YNFKEQ. CDR3 nucleotides: TGTGCCAGCAGCCAAGATCTCTTTCTTGCTAACTCCTACGAGCAGTACTTC. As protein: CASSQDLFLANSYEQYF.

The V and J genes are TRBV18 and TRBJ2-5, with 13 bases lining up with TRBD2. Trimming took 3 bases from V and 5 from J; bases not matched to a gene: 3. Germline assignment: CDR1 KGHSH and CDR2 LQKENI. This CDR3 region has 15 residues. The CDR3 DNA reads as TGTGCCAGCTCACCCGGGACTAGCGGGGTTGAGACCCAGTACTTC. Protein sequence: CASSPGTSGVETQYF.

The rearrangement joins TRBV12-3 or TRBV12-4 to TRBJ2-5; D ambiguous. The CDR3 is 13 residues long. With 3 bases removed from V and 5 bases from J, the gap between germline ends came to 10 bases. Here the CDR3 reads CASSFVGRETQYF. The CDR3 bases are TGTGCCAGCAGTTTTGTGGGCAGGGAGACCCAGTACTTC.

The rearrangement links TRBV14 to TRBJ2-5; 8 bases match TRBD2. Germline lookup yields CDR1 SGHDN and CDR2 FVKESK. The junction had 14 bases not matched to a gene; V was cut back by 0 bases and J by 5 bases. There are 18 residues in the CDR3. The CDR3 here is CASSQDSVWREVRETQYF. The CDR3, as DNA: TGTGCCAGCAGCCAAGATTCTGTGTGGCGGGAGGTTCGGGAGACCCAGTACTTC.

The CDR3 reads CASSHQGQGKAGELFF. Here the CDR3 DNA reads TGCGCCAGCAGCCACCAGGGACAGGGGAAGGCCGGGGAGCTGTTTTTT. This chain links TRBV4-1 with TRBJ2-2; 10 positions match TRBD1. CDR1 and CDR2 (germline): MGHRA, YSYEKL. V lost 3 bases and J lost 6; bases outside the gene matches: 7. The CDR3 totals 16 residues.